This T cell receptor beta chain was sequenced during a study of blood T cell repertoires in COVID-19. The overall study: Both acute and convalescent COVID-19 samples were obtained from the United States, Italy and Spain. T cells, B-cell-depleted T cells, or PBMCs provided the cDNA or gDNA that served as material.

In the original workflow: Nucleated cell number was recorded as an estimate derived from reference gene primer amplification. The protocol was immunoSEQ multiplex PCR, while the TCRdb copy is restricted to in-frame clones and leaves out a portion. D and trimming come from the DNA, and the V and J calls and clone size come from that table. Among around 100,000 clones listed, approximately 88% were seen once. The V gene lost 0 bases and the J gene lost 5 bases, with 6 bases spanning the gap. CDR3 length: 13 amino acids. Germline CDR1 KGHDR, CDR2 SFDVKD. The sequencing sample was made of peripheral blood. This TCR was sampled from a woman aged 55-69 years with acute or convalescent COVID-19. The chain employs TRBV24-1 and TRBJ1-2; D ambiguous. The CDR3 here is CATSDLNGYGYTF. The CDR3 DNA reads as TGTGCCACCAGTGATTTGAACGGGTATGGCTACACCTTC.